What follows is one TCR beta chain and its context. This entry is derived from a study of OX40 agonist ivuxolimab in advanced cancers. Overall study context: Ivuxolimab, an antibody acting as an agonist of OX40 (CD134), was used to treat patients.

TCRdb's copy holds only in-frame clones and misses some; the assay was immunoSEQ multiplex PCR. The table includes 100,000 or so clones, more than 75% detected once. This TCR was sampled from an adult with an advanced solid tumor such as melanoma, head and neck, liver or kidney cancer. This specimen consisted of CD4+ or CD8+ T cells sorted from blood, obtained in a trial of the OX40 agonist ivuxolimab.

The CDR3 spells CASSSGQGEYSPLHF. CDR3 coding DNA: TGTGCCAGCAGTTCAGGACAGGGGGAGTATTCACCCCTCCACTTT. J is TRBJ1-6 and V is TRBV11-2; TRBD1 aligns across 10 bases. Germline trimming cut 6 bases from V and 8 bases from J; bases unmatched to any gene: 7. Germline V gene lookup returns CDR1 SGHAT and CDR2 FQNNGV. The CDR3 has 15 amino acids.